The 5 T cell receptor beta chains given below trace back to one sample, sequenced in a study of T cell changes during pregnancy in multiple sclerosis. Some clones are missing from TCRdb's copy, which holds only in-frame ones; the method was immunoSEQ multiplex PCR. The table shows about 69,000 clones, with approximately 92% occurring only once. The input for sequencing was peripheral blood, taken in the third trimester of pregnancy. Receptor source: a female donor in good health, enrolled as a control in a pregnancy study.

V usage is TRBV7-3 and J usage is TRBJ2-3, with 7 bases aligning to TRBD2. Germline V gives CDR1 SGHTA, CDR2 FQGTGA. The J segment lost 2 bases and the V segment lost 5 bases, leaving 7 bases of the junction unmatched. The CDR3 consists of 15 residues. CDR3 protein: CASSPRDYYTDTQYF. CDR3 sequence (DNA): TGTGCCAGCAGCCCTAGGGACTACTACACAGATACGCAGTATTTT.

The rearrangement links TRBV4-1 to TRBJ2-5; 10 bases align to TRBD2. CDR1 MGHRA and CDR2 YSYEKL come from the germline V gene. This CDR3 is 16 amino acids long. V was clipped by 0 bases and J by 5 bases; unmatched bases: 6. The CDR3 loop reads CASSQENSGGYETQYF. In DNA form, the CDR3 reads TGCGCCAGCAGCCAAGAAAATAGCGGGGGGTATGAGACCCAGTACTTC.

The chain recombines TRBV27 with TRBJ1-1; D remains ambiguous. The CDR3 extends over 13 amino acids. Deletions cut 8 bases from V and 1 base from J, with 11 bases between. Germline values: CDR1 MNHEY, CDR2 SMNVEV (reference sequence). CDR3 protein: CASALGGNTEAFF. CDR3 nucleotide sequence: TGTGCCAGCGCCCTAGGTGGGAACACTGAAGCTTTCTTT.

V is TRBV7-3 and J is TRBJ2-5; the D is unclear. CDR1 and CDR2 from the germline V gene are SGHTA and FQGTGA. The length of the CDR3 is 13 residues. V was pared by 0 bases and J by 1 base, with 3 bases between. The CDR3 DNA reads as TGTGCCAGCAGCTTAACGGCCCAAGAGACCCAGTACTTC. Amino acids: CASSLTAQETQYF.

The chain uses TRBV5-6 and TRBJ2-7; tentative D call: TRBD1 (5 bases). Germline V lookup: CDR1 SGHDT, CDR2 YYEEEE. The CDR3 spans 16 residues. The ends were cut back, 2 bases at V and 7 bases at J, with 22 bases in the middle. CDR3 in amino acids: CASSLRAPYTGGEQYF. CDR3 bases: TGTGCCAGCAGCTTAAGGGCCCCGTACACAGGCGGAGAGCAGTACTTC.